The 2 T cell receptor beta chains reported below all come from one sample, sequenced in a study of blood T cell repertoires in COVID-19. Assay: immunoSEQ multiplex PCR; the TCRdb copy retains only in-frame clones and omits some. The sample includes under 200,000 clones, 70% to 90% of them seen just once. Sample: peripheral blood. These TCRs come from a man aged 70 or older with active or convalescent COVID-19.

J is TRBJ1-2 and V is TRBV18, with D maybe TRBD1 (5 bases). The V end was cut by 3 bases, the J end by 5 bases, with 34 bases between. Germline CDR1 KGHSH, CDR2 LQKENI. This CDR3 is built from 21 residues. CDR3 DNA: TGTGCCAGCTCACCGGAAATTCAACCGGGGACTGGGAATGAGAGAGGTTATGGCTACACCTTC. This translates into CASSPEIQPGTGNERGYGYTF.

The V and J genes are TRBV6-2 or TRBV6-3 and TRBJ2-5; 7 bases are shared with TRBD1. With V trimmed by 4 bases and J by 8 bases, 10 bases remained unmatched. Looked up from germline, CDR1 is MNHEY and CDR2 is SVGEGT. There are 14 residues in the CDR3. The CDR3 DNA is TGTGCCAGCAGTTTGGGGACAGAGTATAAAACCCAGTACTTC. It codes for CASSLGTEYKTQYF.